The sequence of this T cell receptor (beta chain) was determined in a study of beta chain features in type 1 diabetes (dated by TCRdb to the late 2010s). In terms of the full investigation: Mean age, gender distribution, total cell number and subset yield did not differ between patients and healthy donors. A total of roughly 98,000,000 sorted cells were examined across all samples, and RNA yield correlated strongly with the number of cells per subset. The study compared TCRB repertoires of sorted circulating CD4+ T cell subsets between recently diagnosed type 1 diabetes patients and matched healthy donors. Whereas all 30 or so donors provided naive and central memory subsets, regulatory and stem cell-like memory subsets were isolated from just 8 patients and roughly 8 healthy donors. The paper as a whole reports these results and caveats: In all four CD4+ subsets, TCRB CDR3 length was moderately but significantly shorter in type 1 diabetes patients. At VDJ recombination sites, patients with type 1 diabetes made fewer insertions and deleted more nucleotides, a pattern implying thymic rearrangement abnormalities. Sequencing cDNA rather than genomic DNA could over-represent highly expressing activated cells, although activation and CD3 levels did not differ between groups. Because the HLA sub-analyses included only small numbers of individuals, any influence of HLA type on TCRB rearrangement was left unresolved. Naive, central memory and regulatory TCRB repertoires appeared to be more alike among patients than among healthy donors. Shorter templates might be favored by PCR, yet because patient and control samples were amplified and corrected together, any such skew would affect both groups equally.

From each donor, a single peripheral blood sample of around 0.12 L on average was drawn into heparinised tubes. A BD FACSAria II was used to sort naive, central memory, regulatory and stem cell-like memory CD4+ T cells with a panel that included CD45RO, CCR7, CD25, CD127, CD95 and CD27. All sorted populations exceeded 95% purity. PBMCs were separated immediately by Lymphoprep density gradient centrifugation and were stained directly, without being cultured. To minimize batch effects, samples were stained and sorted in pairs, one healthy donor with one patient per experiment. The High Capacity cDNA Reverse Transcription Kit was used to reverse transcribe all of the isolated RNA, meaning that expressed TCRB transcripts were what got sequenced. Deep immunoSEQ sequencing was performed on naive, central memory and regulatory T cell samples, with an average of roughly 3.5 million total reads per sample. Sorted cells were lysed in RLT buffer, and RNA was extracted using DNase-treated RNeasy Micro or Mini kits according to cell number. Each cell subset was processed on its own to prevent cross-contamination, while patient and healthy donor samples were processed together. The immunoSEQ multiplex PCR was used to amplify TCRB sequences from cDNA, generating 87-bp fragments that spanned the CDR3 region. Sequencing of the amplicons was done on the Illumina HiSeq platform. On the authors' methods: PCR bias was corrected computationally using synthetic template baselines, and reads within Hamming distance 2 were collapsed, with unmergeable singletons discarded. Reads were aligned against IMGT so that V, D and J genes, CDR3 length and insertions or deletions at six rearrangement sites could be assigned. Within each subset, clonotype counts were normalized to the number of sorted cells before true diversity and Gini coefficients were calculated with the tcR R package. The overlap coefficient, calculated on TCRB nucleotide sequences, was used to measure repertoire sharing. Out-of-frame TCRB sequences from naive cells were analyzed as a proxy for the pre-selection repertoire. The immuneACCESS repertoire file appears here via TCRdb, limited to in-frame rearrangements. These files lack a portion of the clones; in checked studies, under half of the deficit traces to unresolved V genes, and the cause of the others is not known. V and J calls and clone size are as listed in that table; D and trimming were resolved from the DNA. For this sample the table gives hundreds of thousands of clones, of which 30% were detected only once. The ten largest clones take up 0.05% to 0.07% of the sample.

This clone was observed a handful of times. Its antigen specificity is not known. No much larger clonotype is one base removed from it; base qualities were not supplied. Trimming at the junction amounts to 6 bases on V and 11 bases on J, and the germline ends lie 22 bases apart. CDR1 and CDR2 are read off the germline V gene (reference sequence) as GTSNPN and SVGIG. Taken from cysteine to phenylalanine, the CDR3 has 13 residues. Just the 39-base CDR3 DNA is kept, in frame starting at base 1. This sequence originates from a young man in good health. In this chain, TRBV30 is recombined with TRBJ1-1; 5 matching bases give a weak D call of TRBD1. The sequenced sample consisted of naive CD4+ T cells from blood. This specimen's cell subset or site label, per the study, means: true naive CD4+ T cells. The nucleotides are TGTGCCTGCACTTGGGGACTGGCGTATCATGCTTTCTTT. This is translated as CACTWGLAYHAFF.